The T cell receptor beta chain under discussion was sequenced for a study of regulatory T cells in long-lasting Graves disease. Overall study: Patients newly diagnosed with Graves' had been on antithyroid drugs for under 3 months.

Building the TCR beta libraries relied on iRepertoire HTBI primers, and CDR3 regions underwent Arm-PCR. TCRdb re-called the multiplex PCR reads with MiXCR, one entry per CDR3 protein. The table includes 500,000 to 700,000 distinct CDR3 sequences, around 15% detected once. Documented time point: newly diagnosed GD, antithyroid drugs for less than 3 months. There was RNA extracted from PBMCs, and the TCR library was made from it. Unmatched junction bases numbered 4, after V lost 9 bases and J lost 1 base. The CDR3 extends over 14 amino acids. CDR1 SGHKS and CDR2 YYEKEE come from the germline V gene (reference sequence). Separately, the same data were catalogued under a study of T cells in Graves' hyperthyroidism and ophthalmopathy. From that paper: When the TCR CDR3 underwent first-round RT-PCR, the HTBI primer set was used. Stable hyperthyroidism was told apart from ophthalmopathy by a model built on 13 V-J features.

The sequenced sample was peripheral blood mononuclear cells (PBMCs), obtained at new diagnosis, from a patient treated with antithyroid drugs. The receptor comes from a woman in her thirties with Graves disease. V and J are TRBV5-5 and TRBJ2-2; 9 bases agree with TRBD2. The CDR3 nucleotides read TGTGCCACCGCACTAGCGGGGAACACCGGGGAGCTGTTTTTT. This gives the protein CATALAGNTGELFF.